This entry is about one T cell receptor (beta chain). This clone was seen more than once but under ten times. Its target antigen remains unknown. There are no base qualities to consult, and no much larger clone falls within one base. Deletion took 7 bases off V and 7 bases off J, with a span of 11 bases between the germline ends. CDR1 LNHNV and CDR2 YYDKDF are derived from the germline V gene (reference sequence). CDR3 length: 13 amino acids, cysteine to phenylalanine. The DNA shown is the 39-base CDR3, in frame from base 1. This specimen belongs to a study of T cell responses to AZD1222 COVID-19 vaccine (dated by TCRdb to the early 2020s). Background for the entire study: AZD1222 recipients with second doses at about 4 weeks or about 12 weeks were pooled, because spike-specific TCR depth and breadth did not differ between schedules. Enrollment into the trials was organized by age into subgroups of 18-55, 56-69 and 70-plus years, and those subgroups contained roughly 160, 29 and 62 TCR-sequenced participants, respectively. A total of under 250 trial participants underwent TCR sequencing, of whom approximately 200 had received two doses of AZD1222 and around 26 had received two doses of the MenACWY control vaccine.

The CDR3 regions of human TCRbeta chains were subjected to immunosequencing. The paper's data handling went like this. TCRs in the repertoires were compared against a reference library of SARS-CoV-2-specific TCRs that had been generated with the MIRA antigen-specificity platform. Breadth was defined as the fraction of unique TCRs that were SARS-CoV-2-associated. Depth was defined as the fraction of total T cells that were SARS-CoV-2-associated. Each spike-specific TCR was assigned to its reactive spike region and to a CD4 or CD8 class using the MIRA data. Log10-transformed breadth and depth values were compared by one-way ANOVA with Sidak's multiple comparisons tests. This immuneACCESS table, as held by TCRdb, lists in-frame sequences with V and J called but not all clones. Of the missing ones, under half trace to an unresolved V gene in checked studies; the others have no known cause. V and J calls and clone size are as listed in that table; D and trimming were resolved from the DNA. The sample includes under 95,000 clones, with approximately 91% observed a single time. The ten biggest clones cover roughly 2.5% of the sample.

This specimen's time point label, per the study, means: baseline before first vaccination. Vaccinee samples were obtained from the UK trials COV001 and COV002, which included a single-blind randomized controlled phase 2/3 trial of AZD1222 (ChAdOx1 nCoV-19) in healthy adults. Trial participant PBMC samples were collected at day 0 and day 28 after the second dose for TCRbeta chain sequencing. The study at large found these results: Participants were mostly white British, with more females than males. The authors suggested clonal diversity may have been underestimated. Reportedly, close to half of the unique spike-specific TCRs recognized epitopes lying outside the regions that are mutated in the B.1.351 and B.1.1.7 variants. Because no samples from the day 14 peak response were available, repertoires could be characterized only after the peak T cell response. In the small 56-69-year group, the increase in depth fell short of significance, most likely because of low power. Conclusions about previously exposed vaccinees are limited because only six or seven AZD1222 recipients were SARS-CoV-2 seropositive at baseline. CD4 TCRs associated with the vaccine covered the entire spike protein, and the dominant responses were in regions 160-218 and 743-854. Spike-specific TCR breadth and depth rose significantly after two AZD1222 doses compared with day 0 and with MenACWY recipients.

The TCR comes from an adult in good health. In this chain, TRBV15 is recombined with TRBJ1-6; tentative D gene TRBD1, with 6 bases matching. The sequencing here drew on peripheral blood, taken on day 0 of AZD1222 vaccination. This receptor has the CDR3 CATKGGPNSPLHF. The nucleotide sequence reads TGTGCCACCAAGGGGGGTCCAAATTCACCCCTCCACTTT.